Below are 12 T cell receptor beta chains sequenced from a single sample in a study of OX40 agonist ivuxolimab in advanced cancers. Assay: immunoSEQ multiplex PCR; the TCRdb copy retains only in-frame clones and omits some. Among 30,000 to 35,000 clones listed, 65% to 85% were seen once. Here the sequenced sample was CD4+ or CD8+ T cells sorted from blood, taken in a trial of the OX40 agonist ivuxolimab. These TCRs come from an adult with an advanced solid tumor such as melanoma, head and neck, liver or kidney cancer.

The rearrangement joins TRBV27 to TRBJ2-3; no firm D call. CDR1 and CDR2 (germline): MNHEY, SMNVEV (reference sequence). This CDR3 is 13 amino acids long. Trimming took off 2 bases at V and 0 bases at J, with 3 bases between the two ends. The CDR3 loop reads CASSLVSTDTQYF. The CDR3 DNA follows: TGTGCCAGCAGTTTAGTCAGCACAGATACGCAGTATTTT.

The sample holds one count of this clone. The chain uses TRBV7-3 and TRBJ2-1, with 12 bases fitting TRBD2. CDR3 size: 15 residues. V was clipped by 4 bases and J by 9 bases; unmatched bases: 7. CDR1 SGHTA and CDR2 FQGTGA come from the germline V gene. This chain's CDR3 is CASSSSSGGAFEQFF. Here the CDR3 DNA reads TGTGCCAGCAGCTCTTCTAGCGGGGGGGCCTTTGAGCAGTTCTTC. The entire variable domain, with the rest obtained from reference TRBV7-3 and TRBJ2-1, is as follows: GAGVSQTPSNKVTEKGKYVELRCDPISGHTALYWYRQSLGQGPEFLIYFQGTGAADDSGLPNDRFFAVRPEGSVSTLKIQRTERGDSAVYLCASSSSSGGAFEQFFGPGTRLTVL.

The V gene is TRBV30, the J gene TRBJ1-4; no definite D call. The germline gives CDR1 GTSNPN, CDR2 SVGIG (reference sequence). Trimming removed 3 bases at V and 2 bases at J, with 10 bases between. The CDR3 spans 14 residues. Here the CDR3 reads CAWSPPATNEKLFF. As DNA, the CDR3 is TGTGCCTGGAGCCCCCCCGCGACTAATGAAAAACTGTTTTTT.

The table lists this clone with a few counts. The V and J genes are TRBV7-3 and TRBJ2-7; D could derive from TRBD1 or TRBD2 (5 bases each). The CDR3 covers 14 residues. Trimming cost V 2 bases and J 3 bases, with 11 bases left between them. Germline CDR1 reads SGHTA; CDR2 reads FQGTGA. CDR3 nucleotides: TGTGCCAGCAGCTTAGGCCCTGGGGGCTACGAGCAGTACTTC. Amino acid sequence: CASSLGPGGYEQYF.

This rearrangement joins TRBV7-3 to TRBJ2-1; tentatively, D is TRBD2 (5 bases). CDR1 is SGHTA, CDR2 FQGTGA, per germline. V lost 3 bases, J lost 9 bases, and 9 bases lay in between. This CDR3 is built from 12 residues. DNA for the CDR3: TGTGCCAGCAGCTTCGGGGAGACTGAGCAGTTCTTC. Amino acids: CASSFGETEQFF. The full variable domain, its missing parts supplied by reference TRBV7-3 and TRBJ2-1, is GAGVSQTPSNKVTEKGKYVELRCDPISGHTALYWYRQSLGQGPEFLIYFQGTGAADDSGLPNDRFFAVRPEGSVSTLKIQRTERGDSAVYLCASSFGETEQFFGPGTRLTVL.

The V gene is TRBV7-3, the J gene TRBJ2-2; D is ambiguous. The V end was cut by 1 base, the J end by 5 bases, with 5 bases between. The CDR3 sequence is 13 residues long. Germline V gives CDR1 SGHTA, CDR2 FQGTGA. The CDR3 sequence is CASSLKSTGELFF. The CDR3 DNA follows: TGTGCCAGCAGCTTAAAATCAACCGGGGAGCTGTTTTTT.

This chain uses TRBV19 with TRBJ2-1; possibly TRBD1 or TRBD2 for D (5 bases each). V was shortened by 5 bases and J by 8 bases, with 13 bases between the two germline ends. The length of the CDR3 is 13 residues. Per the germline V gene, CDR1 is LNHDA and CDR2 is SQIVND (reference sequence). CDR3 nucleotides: TGTGCCAGTAGTTCACGGGACGCCGATGAGCAGTTCTTC. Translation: CASSSRDADEQFF. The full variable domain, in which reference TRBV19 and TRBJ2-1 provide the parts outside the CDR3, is DGGITQSPKYLFRKEGQNVTLSCEQNLNHDAMYWYRQDPGQGLRLIYYSQIVNDFQKGDIAEGYSVSREKKESFPLTVTSAQKNPTAFYLCASSSRDADEQFFGPGTRLTVL.

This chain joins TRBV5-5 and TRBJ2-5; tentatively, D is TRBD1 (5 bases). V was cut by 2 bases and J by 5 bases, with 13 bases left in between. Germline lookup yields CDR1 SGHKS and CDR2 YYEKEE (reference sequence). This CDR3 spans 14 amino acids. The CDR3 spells CASSFQGPPETQYF. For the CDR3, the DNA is TGTGCCAGCAGCTTTCAGGGTCCACCGGAGACCCAGTACTTC.

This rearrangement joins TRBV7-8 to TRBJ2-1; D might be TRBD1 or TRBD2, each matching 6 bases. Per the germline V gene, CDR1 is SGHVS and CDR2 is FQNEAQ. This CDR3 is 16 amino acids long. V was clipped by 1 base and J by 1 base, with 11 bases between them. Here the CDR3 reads CASSLDGGHSYNEQFF. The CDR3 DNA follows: TGTGCCAGCAGCTTAGATGGGGGGCATTCCTACAATGAGCAGTTCTTC. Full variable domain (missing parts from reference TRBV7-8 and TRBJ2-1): GAGVSQSPRYKVAKRGQDVALRCDPISGHVSLFWYQQALGQGPEFLTYFQNEAQLDKSGLPSDRFFAERPEGSVSTLKIQRTQQEDSAVYLCASSLDGGHSYNEQFFGPGTRLTVL.

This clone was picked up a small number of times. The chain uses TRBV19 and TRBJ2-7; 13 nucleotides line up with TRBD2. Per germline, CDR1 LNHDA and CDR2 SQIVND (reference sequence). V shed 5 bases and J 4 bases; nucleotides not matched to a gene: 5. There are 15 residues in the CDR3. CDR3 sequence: CASSPGTSGKYEQYF. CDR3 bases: TGTGCCAGTAGTCCTGGGACTAGCGGGAAGTACGAGCAGTACTTC.

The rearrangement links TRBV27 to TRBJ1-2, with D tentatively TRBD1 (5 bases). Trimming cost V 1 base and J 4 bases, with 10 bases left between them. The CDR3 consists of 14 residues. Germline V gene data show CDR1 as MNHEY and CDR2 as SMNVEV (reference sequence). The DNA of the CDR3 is TGTGCCAGCAGTTTATTGGGGGGGGTCTATGGCTACACCTTC. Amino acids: CASSLLGGVYGYTF.

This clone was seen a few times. The CDR3 reads CASSPDGQPRYGYTF. In DNA, the CDR3 is TGTGCCAGTAGTCCAGACGGACAGCCCCGCTATGGCTACACCTTC. The J gene is TRBJ1-2, the V gene TRBV19; weak D call: TRBD1 (6 bases). Germline V gene lookup returns CDR1 LNHDA and CDR2 SQIVND (reference sequence). This CDR3 is 15 amino acids long. Deletions cut 5 bases from V and 4 bases from J, with 17 bases between.